This T cell receptor (beta chain) stems from a study of OX40 agonist ivuxolimab in advanced cancers. Sequencing was performed with immunoSEQ multiplex PCR; in TCRdb, only in-frame clones are kept and a portion is missing. The table includes 40,000 to 50,000 clones, 88% detected once. Overall study results and limits: With doses of 0.1 to 3.0 mg/kg, CD4+ and CD8+ blood T cells had undergone clonal expansion by week 6.

Looked up from germline, CDR1 is MNHNS and CDR2 is SASEGT. The CDR3 extends over 18 amino acids. J gave up 1 base and V 6 bases, and 14 bases lay outside the gene matches. This clone showed up just a few times. What it recognizes is unknown. Sequenced here: CD4+ or CD8+ T cells sorted from blood, sampled in a trial of the OX40 agonist ivuxolimab. The rearrangement joins TRBV6-1 to TRBJ2-4, with TRBD1 matching 8 bases. This receptor was obtained from an adult with an advanced solid tumor such as melanoma, head and neck, liver or kidney cancer. The CDR3 sequence: CASSERGQGASAKNIQYF. The CDR3 nucleotides read TGTGCCAGCAGCGAACGGGGGCAGGGGGCAAGTGCCAAAAACATTCAGTACTTC.